The rows below give T cell receptor beta chains drawn from one sample of a study of graft-versus-host responses after intestinal transplantation. Profiling relied on immunoSEQ multiplex PCR, and the TCRdb table lists in-frame clones only, not all of them. The table shows roughly 110,000 clones, with over 80% occurring only once. Their cognate antigens are unknown. The material was unstimulated CD4+ T cells sorted from spleen or lymph node cells, obtained before transplant. Every receptor here comes from a human donor who was the organ donor for an intestinal transplant. CDR3s include the opening cysteine and the closing phenylalanine or tryptophan. The D gene is left open where the match is weak. Clone size is stated in some rows and not others, as once, few, many or a class when expanded.

TRBJ1-4 . TRBV5-1 . CASSLGGNEKLFF TGCGCCAGCAGCTTGGGGGGGAATGAAAAACTGTTTTTT
TRBJ2-3 TRBD1 TRBV6-6 . CASSRQGHTDTQYF TGTGCCAGCAGCCGACAGGGGCACACAGATACGCAGTATTTT
TRBJ2-2 TRBD2 TRBV7-3 . CASSSSGTNTGELFF TGTGCCAGCAGCTCTAGCGGGACGAACACCGGGGAGCTGTTTTTT
TRBJ2-5 TRBD2 TRBV5-4 . CASSLKRGGRGQETQYF TGTGCCAGCAGCTTGAAGCGGGGGGGCCGAGGGCAAGAGACCCAGTACTTC
TRBJ2-2 TRBD2 TRBV10-1 . CASSHREGGELFF TGCGCCAGCAGCCATAGGGAGGGCGGGGAGCTGTTTTTT
TRBJ2-2 . TRBV11-2 . CAIRVSTGELFF TGTGCCATCAGGGTGAGCACCGGGGAGCTGTTTTTT
TRBJ2-1 . TRBV7-9 . CASKGEGNEQFF TGTGCCAGCAAAGGAGAGGGCAATGAGCAGTTCTTC
TRBJ2-7 . TRBV11-3 . CASSLVVGIEQYF TGTGCCAGCAGCTTAGTTGTGGGGATCGAGCAGTACTTC
TRBJ2-7 . TRBV7-6 . CASSLSTATPYEQYF TGTGCCAGCAGCTTGTCAACGGCAACCCCCTACGAGCAGTACTTC
TRBJ1-4 . TRBV18 . CASSTPPGNEKLFF TGTGCCAGCTCTACCCCCCCGGGTAATGAAAAACTGTTTTTT
TRBJ2-5 . TRBV7-2 . CASRPNGRETQYF TGTGCCAGCAGACCGAACGGGAGAGAGACCCAGTACTTC
TRBJ2-3 . TRBV7-9 . CASSLVGPTDTQYF TGTGCCAGCAGCTTAGTAGGACCAACAGATACGCAGTATTTT
TRBJ2-6 . TRBV6-4 . CASSVDSSGANVLTF TGTGCCAGCAGTGTGGACAGCTCTGGGGCCAACGTCCTGACTTTC
TRBJ2-7 . TRBV19 . CASSALRGNEQYF TGTGCCAGTAGTGCCCTGCGGGGCAACGAGCAGTACTTC
TRBJ2-5 TRBD1 TRBV6-5 . CASSGPGTGHETQYF TGTGCCAGCAGTGGTCCCGGGACAGGGCACGAGACCCAGTACTTC
TRBJ2-1 . TRBV11-3 . CASSLGQQVDEQFF TGTGCCAGCAGCTTAGGGCAACAGGTGGATGAGCAGTTCTTC
TRBJ2-7 . TRBV2 . CASRRDSLSSYEQYF TGTGCCAGCAGGAGGGATAGCTTGAGCTCCTACGAGCAGTACTTC
TRBJ1-1 . TRBV7-9 once CASSLQGLNTEAFF TGTGCCAGCAGCTTGCAGGGATTGAACACTGAAGCTTTCTTT
TRBJ1-1 . TRBV6-5 few CASSYFRDTEAFF TGTGCCAGCAGTTACTTCAGGGACACTGAAGCTTTCTTT
TRBJ1-4 TRBD1 TRBV15 . CATSREPGQGDKLFF TGTGCCACCAGCAGAGAACCGGGACAGGGTGATAAACTGTTTTTT
TRBJ2-5 TRBD2 TRBV9 . CASSPGLAGGQETQYF TGTGCCAGCAGCCCTGGACTAGCGGGGGGGCAAGAGACCCAGTACTTC
TRBJ2-3 TRBD2 TRBV4-1 . CASRLVASGGADTQYF TGCGCCAGCAGACTTGTCGCTAGCGGGGGGGCAGATACGCAGTATTTT
TRBJ2-7 . TRBV6-4 . CASRTGTEASYEQHF TGTGCCAGCAGGACCGGGACCGAGGCATCCTACGAGCAGCACTTC
TRBJ2-5 . TRBV11-2 once CASSLPPRGQETQYF TGTGCCAGCAGCTTGCCACCTCGGGGACAAGAGACCCAGTACTTC
TRBJ1-4 . TRBV4-1 . CASSQESPGLGEKLFF TGCGCCAGCAGCCAAGAGTCCCCGGGGTTGGGGGAAAAACTGTTTTTT
TRBJ2-7 . TRBV18 . CASSPRGTYEQYF TGTGCCAGCTCACCACGGGGGACCTACGAGCAGTACTTC